These 10 T cell receptor beta chains originate from one sample sequenced in a study of neoadjuvant anti-PD-1 for oral cavity cancer. Sequencing used immunoSEQ multiplex PCR; TCRdb keeps in-frame clones, though not all of them. The table shows about 14,000 clones, with approximately 70% occurring only once. This specimen was PBMCs, taken before nivolumab (anti-PD-1) treatment. These receptors were collected from a person between 35 and 79 years old with oral cavity squamous cell carcinoma.

The genes are TRBV15 and TRBJ2-3; TRBD2 might be the D (5 bases). V was cut by 2 bases and J by 2 bases, with 11 bases left in between. Germline V gene lookup returns CDR1 LNHNV and CDR2 YYDKDF (reference sequence). The CDR3 length is 15 residues. CDR3 region: CATSRQAGVTDTQYF. The CDR3 DNA sequence: TGTGCCACCAGCAGACAGGCCGGGGTCACAGATACGCAGTATTTT.

This sequence joins TRBV2 and TRBJ1-2; no firm D call. The V gene lost 10 bases and the J gene lost 10 bases, with 19 bases spanning the gap. This CDR3 contains 12 residues. In germline, CDR1 is SNHLY, CDR2 FYNNEI. The CDR3 DNA reads as TGTGCCACCAATAGGCTCAACCGCGCCTACACCTTC. This codes for CATNRLNRAYTF.

The genes are TRBV27 and TRBJ2-3, with unresolved D. Looked up from germline, CDR1 is MNHEY and CDR2 is SMNVEV (reference sequence). The CDR3 totals 12 residues. Trimming took 2 bases from V and 3 from J, leaving 3 bases between them. CDR3 coding DNA: TGTGCCAGCAGTTTACCGACAGATACGCAGTATTTT. This codes for CASSLPTDTQYF.

The chain joins TRBV5-4 to TRBJ1-3; D remains ambiguous. This CDR3 has 14 residues. The germline CDR1 and CDR2 sequences are SGHNT and YYREEE (reference sequence). Between the trimmed V and J ends, which lost 1 base and 2 bases, there was a span of 7 bases. CDR3: CASSLYQAGNTIYF. The CDR3 DNA reads TGTGCCAGCAGCTTGTACCAGGCTGGAAACACCATATATTTT.

CDR3 in amino acids: CASRLSGAYNYGYTF. The CDR3 DNA reads TGTGCCAGCCGGCTCTCAGGGGCCTACAACTATGGCTACACCTTC. V gene TRBV2 combines with J gene TRBJ1-2, with D possibly TRBD1 on 6 matching bases. V was shortened by 8 bases and J by 2 bases, with 18 bases between the two germline ends. The CDR3 is 15 residues long. Germline-derived CDR1 and CDR2 are SNHLY and FYNNEI.

The J gene is TRBJ1-1, the V gene TRBV7-9; D not resolved. CDR3 length: 14 residues. Deletions cut 4 bases from V and 1 base from J, with 10 bases between. Looked up from germline, CDR1 is SEHNR and CDR2 is FQNEAQ (reference sequence). CDR3 in amino acids: CASSYTTENTEAFF. Here the CDR3 DNA reads TGTGCCAGCAGCTATACGACTGAGAACACTGAAGCTTTCTTT.

This clone has just a few counts. The rearrangement joins TRBV2 to TRBJ1-4; TRBD1 agrees at 11 bases. The junction had 10 bases not matched to a gene; V was cut back by 6 bases and J by 13 bases. This CDR3 contains 14 residues. Germline assignment: CDR1 SNHLY and CDR2 FYNNEI. In DNA, the CDR3 is TGTGCCAGCAGGCCGGACAGGGGGCAGTGGGGACTGTTTTTT. Protein product: CASRPDRGQWGLFF.

CDR3 nucleotides: TGTGCCAGCAGGAGCGGGAGACATGACGAGCAGTACTTC. Its translation is CASRSGRHDEQYF. The chain couples TRBV27 to TRBJ2-7; 8 nucleotides line up with TRBD2. J was trimmed by 5 bases and V by 6 bases; bases with no gene match: 6. The CDR3 has 13 residues. Germline loops: CDR1 MNHEY, CDR2 SMNVEV (reference sequence).

This clone was counted only a few times. The chain has TRBV9 and TRBJ1-2; weak D call: TRBD1 (5 bases). Trimming cost V 2 bases and J 6 bases, with 11 bases left between them. The CDR3 is made up of 13 amino acids. Germline CDR1 and CDR2: SGDLS and YYNGEE. DNA for the CDR3: TGTGCCAGCAGCGTGGGGACGGGAAATGGCTACACCTTC. Encoded protein: CASSVGTGNGYTF.

V and J are TRBV14 and TRBJ1-2; TRBD1 matches 7 bases. CDR3 length: 14 amino acids. Germline CDR1 and CDR2: SGHDN and FVKESK. Trimming cost V 4 bases and J 7 bases; bases outside gene matches: 9. The CDR3, as DNA: TGTGCCAGCAGCCCAATTGGCAGGGGGGCTGGCTACACCTTC. Encoded protein: CASSPIGRGAGYTF.